This T cell receptor beta chain was retrieved from a study of T cell responses to AZD1222 COVID-19 vaccine. Study-wide background: The analysis combined second doses at about 4 or about 12 weeks.

The V and J ends lost 2 bases and 7 bases, in that order; junction bases with no gene match: 11. The CDR3 totals 17 residues. Germline CDR1 MNHEY, CDR2 SVGEGT. Sequencing used immunoSEQ multiplex PCR; TCRdb keeps in-frame clones, though not all of them. The table lists 75,000 to 100,000 clones, around 84% of them singletons. The source of this sequence is an adult in good health. Here the sequenced sample was peripheral blood, taken on day 0 of AZD1222 vaccination. The chain combines TRBV6-2 or TRBV6-3 with TRBJ1-5; TRBD1 matches at 10 bases. The CDR3 protein is CASSYPSVGTGVQPQHF. CDR3 in DNA: TGTGCCAGCAGTTACCCGAGCGTCGGGACAGGGGTCCAGCCCCAGCATTTT.